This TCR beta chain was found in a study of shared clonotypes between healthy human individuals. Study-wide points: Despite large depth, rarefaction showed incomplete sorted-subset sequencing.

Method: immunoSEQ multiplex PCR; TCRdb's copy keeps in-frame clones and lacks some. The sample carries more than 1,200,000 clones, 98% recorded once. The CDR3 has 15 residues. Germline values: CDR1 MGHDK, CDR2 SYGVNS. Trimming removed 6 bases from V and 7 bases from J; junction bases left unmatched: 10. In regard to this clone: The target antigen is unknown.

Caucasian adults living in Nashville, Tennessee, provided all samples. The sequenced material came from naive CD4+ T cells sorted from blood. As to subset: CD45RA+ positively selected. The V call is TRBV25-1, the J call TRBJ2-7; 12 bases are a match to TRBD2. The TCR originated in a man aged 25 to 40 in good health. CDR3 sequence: CASSPNLGLAGEQYF. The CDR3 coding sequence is TGTGCCAGCAGCCCCAATCTCGGACTAGCGGGGGAGCAGTACTTC.